What follows describes a single T cell receptor beta chain. Its antigen has not been determined. One base away there is no much larger clone; base qualities are not given. The sample is drawn from a study of T-cell memory formation after mild COVID-19 (dated by TCRdb to 2020 to 2022). Concerning the study at large: TCR sequence clusters from the two donors were largely donor specific. Two young, previously healthy adult volunteers, one female and one male, were included in the cohort. T-cell clones expanding and contracting after mild COVID-19 in two donors were tracked by longitudinal TCRalpha and TCRbeta repertoire sequencing. The research as a whole found: The second-wave clones that peaked on day 37 were not confirmed to be SARS-CoV-2 specific. Only two mild cases were covered in the study, and larger cohorts including severe cases with pre-infection samples were considered necessary. Contracting CD4+ clones turned up mainly in the CM and EM memory subsets, whereas EMRA was where CD8+ clones were enriched. Some responding clones were found in pre-infection memory, which suggests that pre-existing cross-reactive memory T cells took part in the SARS-CoV-2 response. From day 15 to 85, contracting clones showed balanced CD4/CD8 phenotypes, whereas a second wave of clones that expanded from day 15 to 37 leaned towards CD4+.

Ficoll-Paque density gradient centrifugation was used to isolate PBMCs. The sequencing machine was an Illumina NovaSeq 6000. TCRalpha and TCRbeta cDNA libraries were built by 5'RACE with constant-segment primers, adding sample barcodes and unique molecular identifiers. Trizol reagent was used to extract RNA from every sample. The libraries were amplified in two PCR steps, and the second step added a second sample barcode and Illumina TruSeq adapters. Sequencing of libraries was performed on an Illumina NovaSeq with 2 x 150 bp paired-end reads. For the original study's pipeline: Demultiplexing of reads and collapsing into UMI-guided consensus sequences were performed with migec v1.2.7. With mixcr v2.1.11, UMI consensuses were aligned to TRA and TRB V and J templates and assembled into clonotypes. A clonotype was counted as expanded or contracted only when both edgeR and NoisET called the clonotype significant, with the noise models trained on biological replicates. For edgeR calls, a false discovery rate-adjusted p below 0.01 and a log2 fold-change threshold of 1 were applied. As an exploratory analysis of dynamics, max-normalized trajectories of the 1000 most abundant clonotypes were examined by PCA with hierarchical clustering. Separately sequenced CD4+ and CD8+ repertoires were used to assign a CD4 or CD8 phenotype to each responding clone. Clones were called with MiXCR by TCRdb after fastp trimmed the public reads at Q25, and only in-frame beta chains were retained. Rows are unified per CDR3 protein, each entry keeping the most common DNA and genes. TCRdb, not the original authors, processed these V and J calls. The sample table records 95,000 to 120,000 distinct CDR3 sequences; 22% of these occur just once. The top ten clones comprise around 41% of the sample.

The material sequenced was PBMCs or a T cell subset sorted from them (not recorded which). The source of this sequence is a man aged 18 to 30 who had mild COVID-19 (a few samples of this study predate the infection). The sample titles of this study are shuffled in the database, so cell type and time point are left out; the donor was told from shared clones.

Here is the DNA: TGTGCCAGCAGCTCGCCGAGTGAGACGGATGAGCAGTTCTTC. Its protein reads: CASSSPSETDEQFF. Recombination connected TRBV13 to TRBJ2-1; no confident D gene assignment can be made. The CDR3 spans 14 residues, from the cysteine through the phenylalanine. CDR3 DNA is the only sequence kept; it has 42 bases, read in frame from the first base. V is clipped by 4 bases and J by 8 bases, and the sequence between their germline boundaries is 15 bases long. According to the germline V gene (reference sequence), CDR1 reads PRHDT and CDR2 reads FYEKMQ. The reference TRBV13 and TRBJ2-1 proteins fill in what lies around the CDR3, so the full variable domain reads AAGVIQSPRHLIKEKRETATLKCYPIPRHDTVYWYQQGPGQDPQFLISFYEKMQSDKGSIPDRFSAQQFSDYHSELNMSSLELGDSALYFCASSSPSETDEQFFGPGTRLTVL.